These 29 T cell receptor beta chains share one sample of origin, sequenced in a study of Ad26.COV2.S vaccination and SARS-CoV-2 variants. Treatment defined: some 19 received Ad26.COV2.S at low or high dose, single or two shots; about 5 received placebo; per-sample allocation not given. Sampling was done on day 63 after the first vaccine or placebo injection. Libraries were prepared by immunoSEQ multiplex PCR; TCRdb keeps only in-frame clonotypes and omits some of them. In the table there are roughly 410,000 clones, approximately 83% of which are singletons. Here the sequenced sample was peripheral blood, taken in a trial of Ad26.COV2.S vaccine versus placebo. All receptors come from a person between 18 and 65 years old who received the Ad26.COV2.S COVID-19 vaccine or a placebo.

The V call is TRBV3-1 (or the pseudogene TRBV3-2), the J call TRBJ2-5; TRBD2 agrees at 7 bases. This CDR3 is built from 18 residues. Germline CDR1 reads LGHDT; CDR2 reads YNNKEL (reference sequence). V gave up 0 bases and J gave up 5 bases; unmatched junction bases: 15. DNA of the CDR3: TGTGCCAGCAGCCAAGATAGAATCGGGGGGACCTTAGAGGAGACCCAGTACTTC. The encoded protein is CASSQDRIGGTLEETQYF.

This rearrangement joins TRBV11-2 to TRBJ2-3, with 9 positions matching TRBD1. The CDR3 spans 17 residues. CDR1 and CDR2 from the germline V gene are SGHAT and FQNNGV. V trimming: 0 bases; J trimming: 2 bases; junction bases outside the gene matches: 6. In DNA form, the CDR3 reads TGTGCCAGCAGCTTAGATGGGACAGGGCTCATCACAGATACGCAGTATTTT. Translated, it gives CASSLDGTGLITDTQYF.

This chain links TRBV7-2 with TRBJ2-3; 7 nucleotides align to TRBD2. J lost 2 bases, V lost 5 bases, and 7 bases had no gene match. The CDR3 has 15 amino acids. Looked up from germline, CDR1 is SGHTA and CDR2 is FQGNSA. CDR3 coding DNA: TGTGCCAGCAGCAACCAGGGACTACCCACAGATACGCAGTATTTT. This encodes CASSNQGLPTDTQYF.

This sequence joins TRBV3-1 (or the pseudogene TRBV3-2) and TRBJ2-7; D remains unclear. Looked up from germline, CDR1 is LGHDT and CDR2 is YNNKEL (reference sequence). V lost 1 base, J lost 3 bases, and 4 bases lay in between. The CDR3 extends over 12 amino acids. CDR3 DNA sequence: TGTGCCAGCAGCCAAGTAAACTACGAGCAGTACTTC. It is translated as CASSQVNYEQYF.

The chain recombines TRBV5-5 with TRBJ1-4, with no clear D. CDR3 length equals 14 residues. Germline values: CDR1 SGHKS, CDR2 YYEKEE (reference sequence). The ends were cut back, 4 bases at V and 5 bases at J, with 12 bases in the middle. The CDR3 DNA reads TGTGCCAGCAGCCGTTCACAGCGGAATGAAAAACTGTTTTTT. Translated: CASSRSQRNEKLFF.

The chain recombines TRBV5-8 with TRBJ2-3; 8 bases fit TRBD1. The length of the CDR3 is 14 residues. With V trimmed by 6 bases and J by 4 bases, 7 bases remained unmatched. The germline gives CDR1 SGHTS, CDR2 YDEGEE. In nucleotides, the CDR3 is TGTGCCAGCACCAGGACAGGGAGCGCAGATACGCAGTATTTT. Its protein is CASTRTGSADTQYF.

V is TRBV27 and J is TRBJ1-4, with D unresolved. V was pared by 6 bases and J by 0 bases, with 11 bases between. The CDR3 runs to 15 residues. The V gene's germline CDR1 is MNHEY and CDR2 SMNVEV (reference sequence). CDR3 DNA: TGTGCCAGCAGCCTGGCCCGGACAACTAATGAAAAACTGTTTTTT. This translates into CASSLARTTNEKLFF.

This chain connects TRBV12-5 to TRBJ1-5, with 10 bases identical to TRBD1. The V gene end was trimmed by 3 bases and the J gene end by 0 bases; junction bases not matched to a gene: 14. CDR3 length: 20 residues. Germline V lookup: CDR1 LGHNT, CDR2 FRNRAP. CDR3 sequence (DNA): TGTGCTAGTGGTTTTTACGTCAAGGGACAGGGGAAGTATAGCAATCAGCCCCAGCATTTT. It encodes CASGFYVKGQGKYSNQPQHF.

DNA of the CDR3: TGTGCCAGCAGTTACCACCGGGGCAGCAAACAAGAGACCCAGTACTTC. It translates to CASSYHRGSKQETQYF. The chain links TRBV6-5 to TRBJ2-5; D is tentatively TRBD1 or TRBD2 (5 bases each). The V gene's germline CDR1 is MNHEY and CDR2 SVGAGI. Trimming took off 2 bases at V and 2 bases at J, with 15 bases between the two ends. This CDR3 comprises 16 residues.

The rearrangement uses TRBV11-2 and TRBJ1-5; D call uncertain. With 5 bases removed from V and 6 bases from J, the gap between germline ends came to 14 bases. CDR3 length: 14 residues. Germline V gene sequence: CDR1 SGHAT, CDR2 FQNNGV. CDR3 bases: TGTGCCAGCAGCAAGGACCCTAGCCGTCAGCCCCAGCATTTT. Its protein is CASSKDPSRQPQHF. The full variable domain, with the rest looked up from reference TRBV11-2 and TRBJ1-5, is EAGVAQSPRYKIIEKRQSVAFWCNPISGHATLYWYQQILGQGPKLLIQFQNNGVVDDSQLPKDRFSAERLKGVDSTLKIQPAKLEDSAVYLCASSKDPSRQPQHFGDGTRLSIL.

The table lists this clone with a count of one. The CDR3 reads CASSHPLGAGSLTGELFF. The CDR3 DNA sequence: TGCGCCAGCAGCCACCCCCTGGGCGCGGGGAGCCTAACCGGGGAGCTGTTTTTT. The chain uses TRBV4-1 and TRBJ2-2; maybe TRBD2 (6 bases). This CDR3 spans 18 amino acids. Germline CDR1 and CDR2: MGHRA and YSYEKL. V lost 3 bases to trimming and J lost 5 bases, with 22 bases between them.

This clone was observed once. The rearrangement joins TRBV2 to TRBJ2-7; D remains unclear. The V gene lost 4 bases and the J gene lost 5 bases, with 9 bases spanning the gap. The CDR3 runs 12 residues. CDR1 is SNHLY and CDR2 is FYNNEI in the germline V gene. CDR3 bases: TGTGCCAGCAGTGTGTCTGGAAACGAGCAGTACTTC. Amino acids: CASSVSGNEQYF.

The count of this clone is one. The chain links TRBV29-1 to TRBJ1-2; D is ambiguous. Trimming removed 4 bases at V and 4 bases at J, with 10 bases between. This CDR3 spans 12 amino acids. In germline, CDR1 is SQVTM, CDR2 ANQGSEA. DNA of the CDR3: TGCAGCGTTGGTACAGTCCGCTATGGCTACACCTTC. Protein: CSVGTVRYGYTF. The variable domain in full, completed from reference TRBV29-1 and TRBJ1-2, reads SAVISQKPSRDICQRGTSLTIQCQVDSQVTMMFWYRQQPGQSLTLIATANQGSEATYESGFVIDKFPISRPNLTFSTLTVSNMSPEDSSIYLCSVGTVRYGYTFGSGTRLTVV.

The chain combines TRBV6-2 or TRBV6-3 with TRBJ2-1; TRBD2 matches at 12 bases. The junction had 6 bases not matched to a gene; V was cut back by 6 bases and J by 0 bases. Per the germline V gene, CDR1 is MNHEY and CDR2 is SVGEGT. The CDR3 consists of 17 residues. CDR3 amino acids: CASSHTSGGSSYNEQFF. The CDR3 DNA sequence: TGTGCCAGCAGCCACACTAGCGGGGGGAGCTCCTACAATGAGCAGTTCTTC.

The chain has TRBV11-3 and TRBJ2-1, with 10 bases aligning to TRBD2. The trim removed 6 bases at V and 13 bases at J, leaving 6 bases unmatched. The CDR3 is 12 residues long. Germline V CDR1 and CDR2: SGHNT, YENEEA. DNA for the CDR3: TGTGCCAGCAGACAGCGGGGGGGCCGACAGTTCTTC. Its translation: CASRQRGGRQFF.

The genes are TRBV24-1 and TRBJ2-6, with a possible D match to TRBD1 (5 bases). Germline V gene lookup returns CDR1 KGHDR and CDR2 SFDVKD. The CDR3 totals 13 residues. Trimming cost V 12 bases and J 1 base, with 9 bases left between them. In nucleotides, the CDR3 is TGTGCCTCCGGACAATCTGGGGCCAACGTCCTGACTTTC. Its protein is CASGQSGANVLTF.

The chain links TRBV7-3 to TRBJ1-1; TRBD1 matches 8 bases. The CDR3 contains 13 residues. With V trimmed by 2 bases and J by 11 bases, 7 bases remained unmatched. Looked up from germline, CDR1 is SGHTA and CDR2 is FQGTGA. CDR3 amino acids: CASSLSATGVAFF. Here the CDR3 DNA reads TGTGCCAGCAGCTTATCGGCGACAGGGGTGGCTTTCTTT. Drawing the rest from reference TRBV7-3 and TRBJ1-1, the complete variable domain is GAGVSQTPSNKVTEKGKYVELRCDPISGHTALYWYRQSLGQGPEFLIYFQGTGAADDSGLPNDRFFAVRPEGSVSTLKIQRTERGDSAVYLCASSLSATGVAFFGQGTRLTVV.

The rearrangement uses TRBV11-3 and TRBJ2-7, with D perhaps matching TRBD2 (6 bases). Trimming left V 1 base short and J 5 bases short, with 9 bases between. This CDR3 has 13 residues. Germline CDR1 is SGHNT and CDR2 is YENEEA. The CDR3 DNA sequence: TGTGCCAGCAGCTTAGCGTCGGGGGACGAGCAGTACTTC. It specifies CASSLASGDEQYF.

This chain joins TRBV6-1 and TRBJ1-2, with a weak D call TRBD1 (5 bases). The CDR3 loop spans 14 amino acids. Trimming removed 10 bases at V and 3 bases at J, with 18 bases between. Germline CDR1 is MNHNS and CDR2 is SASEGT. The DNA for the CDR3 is TGTGCCATCAAGCCCTCTCCGGGGGACTATGGCTACACCTTC. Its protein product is CAIKPSPGDYGYTF.

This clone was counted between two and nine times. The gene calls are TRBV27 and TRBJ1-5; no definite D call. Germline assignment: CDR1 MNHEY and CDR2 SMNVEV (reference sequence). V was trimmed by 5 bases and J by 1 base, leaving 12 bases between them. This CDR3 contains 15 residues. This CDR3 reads CASSPRERSNQPQHF. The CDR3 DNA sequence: TGTGCCAGCAGTCCGAGGGAGAGGAGCAATCAGCCCCAGCATTTT.

The CDR3 sequence: CASSQALARETQYF. CDR3 nucleotide sequence: TGCGCCAGCAGCCAAGCTCTGGCCCGAGAGACCCAGTACTTC. V gene TRBV4-1 combines with J gene TRBJ2-5; D gene unclear. V dropped 1 base and J dropped 4 bases, with 10 bases sitting between them. CDR1 and CDR2 (germline): MGHRA, YSYEKL. This CDR3 spans 14 amino acids.

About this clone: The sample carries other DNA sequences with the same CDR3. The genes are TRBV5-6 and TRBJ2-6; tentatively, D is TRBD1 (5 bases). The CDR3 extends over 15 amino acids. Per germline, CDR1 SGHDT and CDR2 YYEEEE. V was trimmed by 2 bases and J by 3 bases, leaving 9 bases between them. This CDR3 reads CASSLGVSGANVLTF. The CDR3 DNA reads TGTGCCAGCAGCTTAGGGGTCAGTGGGGCCAACGTCCTGACTTTC.

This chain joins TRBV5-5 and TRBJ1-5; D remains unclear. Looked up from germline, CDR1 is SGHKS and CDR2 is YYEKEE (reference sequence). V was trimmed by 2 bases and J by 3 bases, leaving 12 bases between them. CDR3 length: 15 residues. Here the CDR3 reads CASSFGGRYNQPQHF. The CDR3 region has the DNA TGTGCCAGCAGCTTCGGTGGCAGATACAATCAGCCCCAGCATTTT.

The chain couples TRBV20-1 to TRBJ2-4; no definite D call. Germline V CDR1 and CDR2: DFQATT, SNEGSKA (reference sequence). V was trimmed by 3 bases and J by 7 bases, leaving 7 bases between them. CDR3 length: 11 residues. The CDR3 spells CSARTENIQYF. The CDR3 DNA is TGCAGTGCTAGGACGGAGAACATTCAGTACTTC.

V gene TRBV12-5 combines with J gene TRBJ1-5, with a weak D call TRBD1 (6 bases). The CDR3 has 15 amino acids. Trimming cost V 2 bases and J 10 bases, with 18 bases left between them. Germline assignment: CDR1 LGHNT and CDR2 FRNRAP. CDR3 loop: CASGLSGAVNRPQHF. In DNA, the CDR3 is TGTGCTAGTGGTTTGTCAGGGGCGGTGAACCGACCCCAGCATTTT. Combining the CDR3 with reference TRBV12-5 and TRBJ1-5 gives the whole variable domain DARVTQTPRHKVTEMGQEVTMRCQPILGHNTVFWYRQTMMQGLELLAYFRNRAPLDDSGMPKDRFSAEMPDATLATLKIQPSEPRDSAVYFCASGLSGAVNRPQHFGDGTRLSIL.

CDR3 bases: TGTGCCAGCAGCCCCAACCGGGGGGAGCAGTACTTC. The encoded protein is CASSPNRGEQYF. The chain is built from TRBV5-4 and TRBJ2-7; perhaps TRBD2 as D (6 bases). The CDR3 contains 12 residues. Germline V lookup: CDR1 SGHNT, CDR2 YYREEE (reference sequence). With 4 bases removed from V and 7 bases from J, the gap between germline ends came to 12 bases.

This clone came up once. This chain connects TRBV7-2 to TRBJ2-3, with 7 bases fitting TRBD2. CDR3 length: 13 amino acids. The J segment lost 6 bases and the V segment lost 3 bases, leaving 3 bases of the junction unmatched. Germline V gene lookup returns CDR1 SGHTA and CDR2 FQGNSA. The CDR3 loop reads CASSLLAGDTQYF. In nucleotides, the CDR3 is TGTGCCAGCAGCTTGTTAGCGGGTGATACGCAGTATTTT.

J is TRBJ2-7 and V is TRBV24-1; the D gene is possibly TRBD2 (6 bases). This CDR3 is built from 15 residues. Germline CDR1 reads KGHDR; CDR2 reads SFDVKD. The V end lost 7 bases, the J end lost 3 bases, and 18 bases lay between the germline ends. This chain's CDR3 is CATREISGFNYEQYF. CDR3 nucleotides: TGTGCCACCAGAGAGATCAGCGGGTTTAACTACGAGCAGTACTTC.

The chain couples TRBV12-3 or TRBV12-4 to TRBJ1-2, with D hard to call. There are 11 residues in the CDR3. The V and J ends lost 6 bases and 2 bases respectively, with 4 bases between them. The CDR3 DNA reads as TGTGCCAGCAGGGAAAACTATGGCTACACCTTC. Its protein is CASRENYGYTF.